The 10 T cell receptor beta chains presented below share a single source sample, sequenced in a study of cytomegalovirus exposure and HLA in healthy donors. The primer mix had 60 Vbeta and 13 Jbeta primers. Libraries were prepared by immunoSEQ multiplex PCR; TCRdb keeps only in-frame clonotypes and omits some of them. The data show approximately 120,000 clones, roughly four fifths seen once. The source material was PBMCs. These receptors were taken from a woman in her 40s in good health and CMV-seropositive.

The chain links TRBV28 to TRBJ2-7, with TRBD2 matching 8 bases. V shed 5 bases and J 2 bases; nucleotides not matched to a gene: 26. Germline V gene data show CDR1 as MDHEN and CDR2 as SYDVKM. This CDR3 spans 21 amino acids. The CDR3 bases are TGTGCCAGCAGTCCCCGAGGGTACGGGAGGGCCACTGGTTCTGGGACCTACGAGCAGTACTTC. Residues: CASSPRGYGRATGSGTYEQYF.

This clone occurred a few times. The chain has TRBV7-3 and TRBJ2-1, with 8 nucleotides matching TRBD2. The CDR3 has 15 residues. With V trimmed by 2 bases and J by 5 bases, 5 bases remained unmatched. CDR1 and CDR2 (germline): SGHTA, FQGTGA. CDR3 amino acids: CASSLGLAGDNEQFF. The CDR3 bases are TGTGCCAGCAGCTTAGGCCTAGCGGGCGACAATGAGCAGTTCTTC.

The chain combines TRBV2 with TRBJ1-5, with 8 bases aligning to TRBD1. This CDR3 spans 14 amino acids. Germline CDR1 is SNHLY and CDR2 is FYNNEI. V lost 2 bases and J lost 7; bases outside the gene matches: 4. The CDR3 loop is CASSEQGARQPQHF. For the CDR3, the DNA is TGTGCCAGCAGTGAACAGGGGGCGAGGCAGCCCCAGCATTTT.

V is TRBV23-1 and J is TRBJ2-7; 7 bases fit TRBD1. TRBV23-1 is known as an ORF, though its function is uncertain. The trim removed 7 bases at V and 5 bases at J, leaving 5 bases unmatched. The length of the CDR3 is 12 residues. CDR3 in amino acids: CASTDRDHEQYF. The CDR3 coding sequence is TGCGCCAGCACCGACAGGGATCACGAGCAGTACTTC.

The chain combines TRBV11-2 with TRBJ2-1, with a possible D match to TRBD2 (7 bases). CDR1 is SGHAT and CDR2 is FQNNGV in the germline V gene. V shed 4 bases and J shed 0 bases, with 16 bases lying between them. The CDR3 loop spans 17 amino acids. Here the CDR3 DNA reads TGTGCCAGCAGCTCCCGGGGGGCCTTGAGCTCCTACAATGAGCAGTTCTTC. The encoded protein is CASSSRGALSSYNEQFF.

This clone was observed a handful of times. J is TRBJ1-5 and V is TRBV27, with unresolved D. The CDR3 runs to 16 residues. The V end lost 6 bases, the J end lost 1 base, and 16 bases lay between the germline ends. CDR1 and CDR2 (germline): MNHEY, SMNVEV (reference sequence). Written as DNA, the CDR3 is TGTGCCAGCAGCAAGGTGCCGGGGTCGAGCAATCAGCCCCAGCATTTT. Translation: CASSKVPGSSNQPQHF.

The chain uses TRBV5-1 and TRBJ2-1, with TRBD2 identical over 9 bases. With V trimmed by 3 bases and J by 6 bases, 7 bases remained unmatched. Germline V CDR1 and CDR2: SGHRS, YFSETQ. This CDR3 is built from 15 residues. CDR3: CASSSTSGLPNEQFF. DNA of the CDR3: TGCGCCAGCAGCTCGACTAGCGGATTACCCAATGAGCAGTTCTTC.

The count of this clone is one. In DNA form, the CDR3 reads TGCGCCAGCAGCTTGGACGGGTCGGACACTGAAGCTTTCTTT. Protein sequence: CASSLDGSDTEAFF. V gene TRBV5-1 combines with J gene TRBJ1-1; D remains unclear. Trimming pared 0 bases from V and 3 bases from J, leaving 9 bases between. Germline CDR1 and CDR2: SGHRS and YFSETQ. CDR3 size: 14 residues.

J is TRBJ2-7 and V is TRBV4-3, with 10 nucleotides matching TRBD2. CDR1 is LGHNA, CDR2 YSLEER, per germline. The CDR3 is 17 amino acids. Trimming took 0 bases from V and 6 from J; bases not matched to a gene: 11. In DNA form, the CDR3 reads TGCGCCAGCAGCCAAGATGTGGGGGGACTAGCGAATGGCGAGCAGTACTTC. It translates to CASSQDVGGLANGEQYF.

The gene calls are TRBV6-1 and TRBJ1-5; D is possibly TRBD1 (5 bases). V shed 4 bases and J shed 2 bases, with 12 bases lying between them. This CDR3 is built from 15 residues. Per the germline V gene, CDR1 is MNHNS and CDR2 is SASEGT. The CDR3 nucleotides read TGTGCCAGCAGTGGAATCAGCAGGGGCAATCAGCCCCAGCATTTT. Its translation is CASSGISRGNQPQHF.